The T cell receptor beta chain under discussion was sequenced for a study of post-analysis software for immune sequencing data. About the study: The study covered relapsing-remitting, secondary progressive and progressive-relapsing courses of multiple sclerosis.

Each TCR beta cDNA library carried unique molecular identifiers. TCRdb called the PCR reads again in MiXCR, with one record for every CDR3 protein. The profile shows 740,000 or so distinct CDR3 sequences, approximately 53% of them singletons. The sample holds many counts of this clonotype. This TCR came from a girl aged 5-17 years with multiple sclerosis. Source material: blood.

The CDR3 bases are TGCAGCGTCGCGAGCGGGACCCACTCCTACAATGAGCAGTTCTTC. It encodes CSVASGTHSYNEQFF. The J gene is TRBJ2-1, the V gene TRBV29-1, with 7 bases matching TRBD2. CDR1 and CDR2 (germline): SQVTM, ANQGSEA. This CDR3 has 15 amino acids. V lost 6 bases, J lost 0 bases, and 8 bases stayed unmatched.